Presented here are 28 T cell receptor beta chains from one specimen sequenced in a study of blood T cell repertoires in COVID-19. The assay was immunoSEQ multiplex PCR, and TCRdb's table has in-frame clones only and misses some. The table has approximately 200,000 clones, roughly 80% seen once. The sample consisted of peripheral blood. Receptors were obtained from a man in his fifties or sixties with active or convalescent COVID-19.

The chain couples TRBV7-2 to TRBJ2-3; possible D gene TRBD2, 6 bases. CDR1 is SGHTA and CDR2 is FQGNSA in the germline V gene. V was clipped by 5 bases and J by 1 base, with 19 bases between them. This CDR3 spans 17 amino acids. For the CDR3, the DNA is TGTGCCAGCAGCCAAATAAAGCCGGGGGTAGGCACAGATACGCAGTATTTT. It is translated as CASSQIKPGVGTDTQYF. Using reference TRBV7-2 and TRBJ2-3 for the parts outside the CDR3, the full variable domain is GAGVSQSPSNKVTEKGKDVELRCDPISGHTALYWYRQSLGQGLEFLIYFQGNSAPDKSGLPSDRFSAERTGGSVSTLTIQRTQQEDSAVYLCASSQIKPGVGTDTQYFGPGTRLTVL.

This clone was detected many times. The chain has TRBV4-1 and TRBJ2-5; D perhaps matches TRBD2 (6 bases). The CDR3 sequence is 15 residues long. CDR1 and CDR2 from the germline V gene are MGHRA and YSYEKL. V gave up 1 base and J gave up 3 bases, with 12 bases separating them. The CDR3 DNA is TGCGCCAGCAGCCAAGTTAGCGGCGGAGAAGAGACCCAGTACTTC. Amino acids: CASSQVSGGEETQYF.

The chain links TRBV29-1 to TRBJ1-4; 7 bases agree with TRBD1. The CDR3 consists of 12 residues. The germline gives CDR1 SQVTM, CDR2 ANQGSEA. The ends lost 5 bases at V and 6 bases at J; junction bases unmatched: 3. CDR3 region: CSVIGTDEKLFF. CDR3 nucleotide sequence: TGCAGCGTTATCGGGACAGATGAAAAACTGTTTTTT.

The chain couples TRBV3-1 (or the pseudogene TRBV3-2) to TRBJ1-6, with 8 bases aligning to TRBD1. Germline CDR1 is LGHDT and CDR2 is YNNKEL (reference sequence). There are 16 residues in the CDR3. V was pared by 5 bases and J by 6 bases, with 9 bases of the junction left unmatched. The CDR3 spells CASSWGQVLSNSPLHF. CDR3 DNA sequence: TGTGCCAGCAGCTGGGGACAGGTCCTTAGTAATTCACCCCTCCACTTT.

In its sample, this clone was seen once. The same CDR3 can be traced to other DNA sequences in this sample. V and J are TRBV27 and TRBJ2-3, with TRBD2 matching over 11 bases. The ends lost 5 bases at V and 4 bases at J; junction bases unmatched: 2. The CDR3 runs 14 residues. Germline lookup yields CDR1 MNHEY and CDR2 SMNVEV (reference sequence). The CDR3 DNA is TGTGCCAGCAGTCTTAGCGGGAGGGCAGATACGCAGTATTTT. Its protein product is CASSLSGRADTQYF.

This clone was detected only a few times. The chain employs TRBV7-6 and TRBJ1-6; D is unclear. The CDR3 extends over 13 amino acids. V was cut by 5 bases and J by 10 bases, with 12 bases left in between. In germline, CDR1 is SGHVS, CDR2 FNYEAQ. The CDR3 nucleotides read TGTGCCAGCAGCCCAAGCGGGGTCTCACCCCTCCACTTT. The encoded protein is CASSPSGVSPLHF.

The chain joins TRBV19 to TRBJ2-3; 7 bases fit TRBD2. V trimming: 7 bases; J trimming: 3 bases; junction bases outside the gene matches: 7. The germline V gene has CDR1 LNHDA and CDR2 SQIVND (reference sequence). The CDR3 runs to 14 residues. CDR3 sequence (DNA): TGTGCCAGTATGGGGGGGAGTTGGACAGATACGCAGTATTTT. This gives the protein CASMGGSWTDTQYF.

This clone has more than one count but fewer than ten. The V gene is TRBV18, the J gene TRBJ2-6; D possibly corresponds to TRBD1 (6 bases). The CDR3 covers 14 residues. Germline V lookup: CDR1 KGHSH, CDR2 LQKENI. Trimming removed 6 bases at V and 13 bases at J, with 19 bases between. The CDR3 loop reads CASSLDGGIYVLTF. In nucleotides, the CDR3 is TGTGCCAGCTCCCTGGATGGGGGCATATATGTCCTGACTTTC.

The chain employs TRBV29-1 and TRBJ2-5; a possible D gene is TRBD2 (6 bases). V lost 7 bases and J lost 5, with 17 bases in between. Germline values: CDR1 SQVTM, CDR2 ANQGSEA. The CDR3 has 13 amino acids. CDR3 sequence reads: CSGWREVGETQYF. The CDR3 bases are TGCAGCGGGTGGAGGGAGGTCGGGGAGACCCAGTACTTC.

This clone was counted a few times. This sequence joins TRBV24-1 and TRBJ2-7, with D perhaps TRBD1 (6 bases). The V gene's germline CDR1 is KGHDR and CDR2 SFDVKD. This CDR3 spans 14 amino acids. V was pared by 2 bases and J by 2 bases, with 9 bases between. CDR3 bases: TGTGCCACCAGTGATTCCGACAGGCCCTACGAGCAGTACTTC. Translating gives CATSDSDRPYEQYF.

The genes are TRBV7-3 and TRBJ1-2; 9 bases fit TRBD1. Germline CDR1 is SGHTA and CDR2 is FQGTGA. CDR3 size: 15 residues. V gave up 6 bases and J gave up 8 bases; unmatched junction bases: 13. The CDR3 DNA is TGTGCCAGCAGAGACAGGGGGATCGGTTTAGGGGGCTACACCTTC. Its protein product is CASRDRGIGLGGYTF.

The rearrangement uses TRBV7-3 and TRBJ2-5; D perhaps matches TRBD1 (5 bases). Per the germline V gene, CDR1 is SGHTA and CDR2 is FQGTGA. V shed 5 bases and J shed 10 bases, with 20 bases lying between them. This CDR3 spans 14 amino acids. CDR3 in DNA: TGTGCCAGCAGCCCACGATCGCAAAGCAGGGACCAGTACTTC. It yields the protein CASSPRSQSRDQYF. The variable domain in full, with the rest retrieved from reference TRBV7-3 and TRBJ2-5, is GAGVSQTPSNKVTEKGKYVELRCDPISGHTALYWYRQSLGQGPEFLIYFQGTGAADDSGLPNDRFFAVRPEGSVSTLKIQRTERGDSAVYLCASSPRSQSRDQYFGPGTRLLVL.

The V and J genes are TRBV27 and TRBJ2-7; 7 bases fit TRBD2. This CDR3 is 14 amino acids long. Germline V gene lookup returns CDR1 MNHEY and CDR2 SMNVEV (reference sequence). Unmatched junction bases numbered 7, after V lost 8 bases and J lost 0 bases. CDR3 sequence reads: CASCRGGNSYEQYF. The CDR3 coding sequence is TGTGCCAGCTGCCGGGGAGGGAACTCCTACGAGCAGTACTTC.

This chain links TRBV2 with TRBJ2-5, with no clear D. The CDR3 extends over 14 amino acids. V was shortened by 1 base and J by 0 bases, with 6 bases between the two germline ends. CDR1 and CDR2 (germline): SNHLY, FYNNEI. CDR3 region: CASSEDSDQETQYF. CDR3 in DNA: TGTGCCAGCAGTGAAGATTCAGACCAAGAGACCCAGTACTTC.

This rearrangement joins TRBV29-1 to TRBJ2-4, with a possible D match to TRBD2 (6 bases). The V gene lost 4 bases and the J gene lost 5 bases, with 6 bases spanning the gap. From germline, CDR1 is SQVTM and CDR2 ANQGSEA. This CDR3 has 11 amino acids. Here the CDR3 DNA reads TGCAGCGTTGGGGGGGAAAACATTCAGTACTTC. Translated, it gives CSVGGENIQYF.

On this clone itself: Its ends do not fully match the called genes, so a read error is possible. The chain carries TRBV24-1 and TRBJ1-1; D is ambiguous. Germline values: CDR1 KGHDR, CDR2 SFDVKD. There are 11 residues in the CDR3. The CDR3 DNA sequence: TGTGCCACCAGTGATTCCACTAAAGCTTTCTTT. Its translation is CATSDSTKAFF.

The V and J genes are TRBV6-2 or TRBV6-3 and TRBJ2-7; D remains ambiguous. Between the trimmed V and J ends, which lost 0 bases and 3 bases, there was a span of 9 bases. Germline values: CDR1 MNHEY, CDR2 SVGEGT. The CDR3 runs 14 residues. The DNA of the CDR3 is TGTGCCAGCAGTTACTCCCCCCTTAGCTACGAGCAGTACTTC. Translated: CASSYSPLSYEQYF.

This clone was picked up one time. The chain carries TRBV11-2 and TRBJ1-3, with 7 nucleotides matching TRBD1. Germline CDR1 reads SGHAT; CDR2 reads FQNNGV. The CDR3 totals 15 residues. Losses at the gene ends were 2 bases for V and 4 bases for J; bases not matched to a gene: 5. The CDR3 loop reads CASSLQGGVGNTIYF. For the CDR3, the DNA is TGTGCCAGCAGCTTACAGGGGGGAGTGGGAAACACCATATATTTT.

This clone was detected a few times. V usage is TRBV2 and J usage is TRBJ2-7; 8 bases map to TRBD1. The germline gives CDR1 SNHLY, CDR2 FYNNEI. V lost 5 bases to trimming and J lost 5 bases; unmatched junction nucleotides: 5. The length of the CDR3 is 13 residues. The CDR3 DNA sequence: TGTGCCAGCAGTTTGGACAGGGATAACGAGCAGTACTTC. Translating it yields CASSLDRDNEQYF.

The chain couples TRBV10-3 to TRBJ2-1; D possibly corresponds to TRBD2 (5 bases). CDR1 is ENHRY, CDR2 SYGVKD, per germline. CDR3 size: 14 residues. With 8 bases removed from V and 5 bases from J, the gap between germline ends came to 16 bases. CDR3 sequence: CAILAGLGHNEQFF. CDR3 nucleotides: TGTGCCATCCTGGCGGGTCTGGGCCACAATGAGCAGTTCTTC.

This clone was observed a few times. This sequence joins TRBV5-1 and TRBJ2-2; 12 nucleotides agree with TRBD2. The ends lost 5 bases at V and 7 bases at J; junction bases unmatched: 6. CDR1 SGHRS and CDR2 YFSETQ come from the germline V gene. There are 15 residues in the CDR3. The CDR3 bases are TGCGCCAGCAGACCTAGCGGGAGGGACGGCGGGGAGCTGTTTTTT. Encoded protein: CASRPSGRDGGELFF.

The chain combines TRBV27 with TRBJ1-1, with D possibly matching TRBD1 (6 bases). V was shortened by 3 bases and J by 1 base, with 12 bases between the two germline ends. The CDR3 covers 15 residues. CDR1 is MNHEY, CDR2 SMNVEV, per germline (reference sequence). CDR3 nucleotides: TGTGCCAGCAGTTTCGGACAGCGGGGGAACACTGAAGCTTTCTTT. This codes for CASSFGQRGNTEAFF.

This rearrangement joins TRBV5-6 to TRBJ1-1; no definite D call. Germline V lookup: CDR1 SGHDT, CDR2 YYEEEE. Trimming stripped 2 bases from V and 11 bases from J, with 25 bases between. CDR3 length: 16 amino acids. The chain's CDR3 is CASSFPWTGEPTGAFF. The CDR3 region has the DNA TGTGCCAGCAGCTTTCCTTGGACCGGGGAGCCCACCGGGGCTTTCTTT. The variable domain in full, completed from reference TRBV5-6 and TRBJ1-1, reads DAGVTQSPTHLIKTRGQQVTLRCSPKSGHDTVSWYQQALGQGPQFIFQYYEEEERQRGNFPDRFSGHQFPNYSSELNVNALLLGDSALYLCASSFPWTGEPTGAFFGQGTRLTVV.

The chain recombines TRBV11-2 with TRBJ2-3, with D perhaps TRBD1 (5 bases). Germline V gene lookup returns CDR1 SGHAT and CDR2 FQNNGV. Trimming left V 5 bases short and J 0 bases short, with 9 bases between. The CDR3 length is 14 residues. The CDR3 reads CASSLTGSTDTQYF. CDR3 in DNA: TGTGCCAGCAGCCTTACAGGAAGCACAGATACGCAGTATTTT.

This chain uses TRBV6-5 with TRBJ2-7, with D hard to call. Germline-derived CDR1 and CDR2 are MNHEY and SVGAGI. With 6 bases removed from V and 0 bases from J, the gap between germline ends came to 15 bases. The CDR3 contains 15 residues. The CDR3 DNA reads as TGTGCCAGCAGCAAATACTTACGGAGCTCCTACGAGCAGTACTTC. Its translation: CASSKYLRSSYEQYF.

This clone is a singleton in its sample. The gene calls are TRBV5-6 and TRBJ2-2; D ambiguous. The CDR3 contains 12 residues. Germline V lookup: CDR1 SGHDT, CDR2 YYEEEE. V lost 1 base, J lost 7 bases, and 5 bases lay in between. This CDR3 reads CASSLLVGELFF. CDR3 coding DNA: TGTGCCAGCAGCTTGCTAGTCGGGGAGCTGTTTTTT.

The rearrangement uses TRBV29-1 and TRBJ2-1; 8 bases are shared with TRBD1. In germline, CDR1 is SQVTM, CDR2 ANQGSEA. Trimming removed 6 bases from V and 1 base from J; junction bases left unmatched: 14. CDR3 length: 17 residues. The CDR3 region has the DNA TGCAGCGTCTCCCCAGGGGGCCGTCCCGGTTCCTACAATGAGCAGTTCTTC. Protein product: CSVSPGGRPGSYNEQFF.

The genes are TRBV5-8 and TRBJ2-1, with D possibly matching TRBD1 (5 bases). The CDR3 consists of 15 residues. Trimming removed 4 bases from V and 3 bases from J, with 14 bases in between. Germline CDR1 reads SGHTS; CDR2 reads YDEGEE. In DNA, the CDR3 is TGTGCCAGCAGCGGGGCCCCTTTAAGCTACAATGAGCAGTTCTTC. Translation: CASSGAPLSYNEQFF.